The present T cell receptor beta chain was sequenced within a study of blood T cell repertoires in COVID-19. V gave up 6 bases and J gave up 1 base; unmatched junction bases: 1. This CDR3 is 14 amino acids long. Germline CDR1 MNHEY, CDR2 SVGAGI. Generated by immunoSEQ multiplex PCR, the TCRdb table keeps only in-frame clones and is missing some. The repertoire holds some 260,000 clones, with roughly 90% as singletons. This receptor was identified in a woman aged 40-49 years who had recovered from COVID-19. The sample was peripheral blood. V and J are TRBV6-5 and TRBJ2-2; TRBD2 matches 8 bases. The CDR3 DNA sequence: TGTGCCAGCAGCCGGGGGGGGAACACCGGGGAGCTGTTTTTT. Translating it yields CASSRGGNTGELFF.